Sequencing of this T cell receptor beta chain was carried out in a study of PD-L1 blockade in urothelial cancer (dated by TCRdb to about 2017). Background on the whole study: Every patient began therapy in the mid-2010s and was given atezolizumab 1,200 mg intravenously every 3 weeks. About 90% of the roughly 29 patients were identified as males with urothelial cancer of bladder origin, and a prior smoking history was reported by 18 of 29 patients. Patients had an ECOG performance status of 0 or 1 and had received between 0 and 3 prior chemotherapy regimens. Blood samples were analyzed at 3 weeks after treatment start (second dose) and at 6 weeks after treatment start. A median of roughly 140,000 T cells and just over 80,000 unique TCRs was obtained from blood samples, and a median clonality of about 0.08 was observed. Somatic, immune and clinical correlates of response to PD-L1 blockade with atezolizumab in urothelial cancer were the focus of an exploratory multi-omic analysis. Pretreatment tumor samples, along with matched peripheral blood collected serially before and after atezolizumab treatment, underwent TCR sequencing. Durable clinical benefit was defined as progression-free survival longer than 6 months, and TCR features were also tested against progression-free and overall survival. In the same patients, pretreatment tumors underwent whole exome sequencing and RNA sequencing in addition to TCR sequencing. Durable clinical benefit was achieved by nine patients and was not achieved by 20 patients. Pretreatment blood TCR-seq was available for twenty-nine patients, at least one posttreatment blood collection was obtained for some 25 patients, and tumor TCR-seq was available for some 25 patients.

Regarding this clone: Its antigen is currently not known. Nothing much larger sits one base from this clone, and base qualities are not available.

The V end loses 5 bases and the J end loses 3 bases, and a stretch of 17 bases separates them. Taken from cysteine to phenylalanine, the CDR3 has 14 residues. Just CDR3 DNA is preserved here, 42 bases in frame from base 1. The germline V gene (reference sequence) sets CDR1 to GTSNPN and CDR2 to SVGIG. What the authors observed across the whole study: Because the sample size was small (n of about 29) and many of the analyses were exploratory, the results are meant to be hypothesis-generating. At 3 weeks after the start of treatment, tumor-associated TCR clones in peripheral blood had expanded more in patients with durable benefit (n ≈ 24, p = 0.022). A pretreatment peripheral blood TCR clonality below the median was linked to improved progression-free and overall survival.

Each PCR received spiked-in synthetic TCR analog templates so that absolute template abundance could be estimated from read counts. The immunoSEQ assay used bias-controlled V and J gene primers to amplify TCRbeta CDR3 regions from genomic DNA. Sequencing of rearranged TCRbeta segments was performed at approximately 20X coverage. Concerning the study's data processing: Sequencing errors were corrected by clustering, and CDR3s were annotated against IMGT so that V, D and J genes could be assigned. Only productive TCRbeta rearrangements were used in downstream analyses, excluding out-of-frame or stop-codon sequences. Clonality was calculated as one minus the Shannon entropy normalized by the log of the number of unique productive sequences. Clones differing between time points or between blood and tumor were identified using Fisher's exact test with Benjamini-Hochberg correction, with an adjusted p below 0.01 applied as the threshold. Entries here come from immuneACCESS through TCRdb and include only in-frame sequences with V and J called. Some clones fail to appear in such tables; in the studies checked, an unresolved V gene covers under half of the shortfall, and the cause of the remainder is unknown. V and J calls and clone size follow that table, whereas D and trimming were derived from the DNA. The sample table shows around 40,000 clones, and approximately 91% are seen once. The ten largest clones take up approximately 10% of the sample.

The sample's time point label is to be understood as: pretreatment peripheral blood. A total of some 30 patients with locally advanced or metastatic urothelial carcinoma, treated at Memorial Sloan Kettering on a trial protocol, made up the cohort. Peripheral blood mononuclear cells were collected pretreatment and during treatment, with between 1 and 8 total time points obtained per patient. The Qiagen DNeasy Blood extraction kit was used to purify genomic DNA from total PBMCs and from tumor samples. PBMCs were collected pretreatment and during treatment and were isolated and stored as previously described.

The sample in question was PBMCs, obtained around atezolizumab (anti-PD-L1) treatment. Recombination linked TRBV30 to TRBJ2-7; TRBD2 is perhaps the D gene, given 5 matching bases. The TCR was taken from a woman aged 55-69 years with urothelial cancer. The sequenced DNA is TGTGCCTGGGCACCGGGATCGGGGTTCTACGAGCAGTACTTC. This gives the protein CAWAPGSGFYEQYF.